This TCR beta chain was profiled in a study of tumor-infiltrating lymphocytes in localized non-small cell lung cancer. This CDR3 spans 13 amino acids. V shed 6 bases, J shed 12 bases, and the junction held 7 bases outside the gene matches. Germline CDR1 reads MDHEN; CDR2 reads SYDVKM. TCRdb keeps only in-frame clones here, not all; method: immunoSEQ multiplex PCR. This sample has about 6,700 clones, with 70% to 80% found just once. The clonotype originates from a human donor with non-small cell lung cancer. The material sequenced was uninvolved lung tissue not adjacent to the tumor. The chain joins TRBV28 to TRBJ2-7; 14 bases map to TRBD2. The CDR3 region is CASSSGLAGVLYF. As DNA, the CDR3 is TGTGCCAGCAGCTCGGGACTAGCGGGAGTTTTGTACTTC.